This entry is about one T cell receptor (beta chain). The sample is drawn from a study of blood T cell repertoires in COVID-19. Trimming took off 5 bases at V and 9 bases at J, with 17 bases between the two ends. The germline gives CDR1 MGHDK, CDR2 SYGVNS. The CDR3 is 14 residues long. The data were produced by immunoSEQ multiplex PCR, yet TCRdb's version contains in-frame clones alone and is incomplete. The table has approximately 27,000 clones, approximately 82% seen once. Sequencing input: peripheral blood. This chain joins TRBV25-1 and TRBJ2-1; D possibly corresponds to TRBD1 (6 bases). The clonotype originates from a man between 65 and 85 years old with acute or convalescent COVID-19. The CDR3 sequence is CASSTGNLLSEQFF. CDR3 DNA: TGTGCCAGCAGTACAGGGAATTTACTGAGTGAGCAGTTCTTC.